The 25 T cell receptor beta chains presented below share a single source sample, sequenced in a study of blood T cell repertoires in COVID-19 (TCRdb year 2020). The protocol used for the library was the immunoSEQ multiplex PCR assay. Not all clones reach the TCRdb copy of this immuneACCESS table, which keeps in-frame sequences only. Checked studies attribute under half of the gap to unresolved V genes and leave the rest unexplained. The sample table holds tens of thousands of clones, of which over 75% were seen once. The ten largest clones capture about 15% of the sample. What was sequenced was peripheral blood. The receptors come from a human donor in a cohort sampled during active COVID-19.

The chain has TRBV28 and TRBJ2-1; the match to TRBD2 covers 9 bases. Germline V CDR1 and CDR2: MDHEN, SYDVKM. Losses at the gene ends were 2 bases for V and 3 bases for J; bases not matched to a gene: 11. The CDR3 spans 18 residues. The CDR3 is CASSLEVAGVFGYNEQFF. In DNA form, the CDR3 reads TGTGCCAGCAGTTTAGAGGTAGCGGGGGTCTTTGGCTACAATGAGCAGTTCTTC.

This clone was detected only a few times. The V gene is TRBV5-1, the J gene TRBJ1-1; 8 positions agree with TRBD1. V shed 0 bases and J 0 bases; nucleotides not matched to a gene: 4. Germline V CDR1 and CDR2: SGHRS, YFSETQ. The CDR3 extends over 16 amino acids. The CDR3 DNA follows: TGCGCCAGCAGCTTGGAGAGGACAGGGATGAACACTGAAGCTTTCTTT. It specifies CASSLERTGMNTEAFF. Using reference TRBV5-1 and TRBJ1-1 for the parts outside the CDR3, the full variable domain is KAGVTQTPRYLIKTRGQQVTLSCSPISGHRSVSWYQQTPGQGLQFLFEYFSETQRNKGNFPGRFSGRQFSNSRSEMNVSTLELGDSALYLCASSLERTGMNTEAFFGQGTRLTVV.

The chain is built from TRBV7-2 and TRBJ2-7, with a possible D match to TRBD2 (7 bases). The CDR3 runs to 13 residues. Deletions cut 1 base from V and 5 bases from J, with 9 bases between. From germline, CDR1 is SGHTA and CDR2 FQGNSA. The CDR3 DNA reads TGTGCCAGCAGCTTAGAAGGGGGGGACGAGCAGTACTTC. Amino acid sequence: CASSLEGGDEQYF.

V and J are TRBV24-1 and TRBJ1-2, with 8 bases matching TRBD1. V lost 3 bases, J lost 7 bases, and 6 bases stayed unmatched. Per the germline V gene, CDR1 is KGHDR and CDR2 is SFDVKD. The CDR3 totals 14 residues. The CDR3 sequence is CATSDPGQGSGYTF. CDR3 coding DNA: TGTGCCACCAGTGATCCTGGACAGGGTAGTGGCTACACCTTC.

This rearrangement joins TRBV7-2 to TRBJ2-5, with D tentatively TRBD1 (6 bases). V was pared by 5 bases and J by 0 bases, with 16 bases between. The germline gives CDR1 SGHTA, CDR2 FQGNSA. This CDR3 is 16 amino acids long. The CDR3 sequence: CASSKEGQGYQETQYF. The CDR3 DNA sequence: TGTGCCAGCAGCAAAGAGGGGCAGGGGTACCAAGAGACCCAGTACTTC.

This chain joins TRBV6-6 and TRBJ1-3, with D perhaps matching TRBD1 (5 bases). The V end was cut by 5 bases, the J end by 0 bases, with 14 bases between. This CDR3 is 16 amino acids long. CDR1 is MNHNY and CDR2 is SVGAGI in the germline V gene (reference sequence). The CDR3 loop reads CASSPWGVSSGNTIYF. DNA for the CDR3: TGTGCCAGCAGTCCCTGGGGCGTAAGCTCTGGAAACACCATATATTTT.

The chain is built from TRBV9 and TRBJ2-3; 8 bases are shared with TRBD2. The V gene end was trimmed by 0 bases and the J gene end by 6 bases; junction bases not matched to a gene: 6. The germline V gene has CDR1 SGDLS and CDR2 YYNGEE. The CDR3 covers 15 residues. The chain's CDR3 is CASSVEISGVDTQYF. The CDR3 bases are TGTGCCAGCAGCGTAGAAATTAGCGGGGTTGATACGCAGTATTTT.

The rearrangement uses TRBV4-3 and TRBJ2-5; TRBD2 aligns across 10 bases. The CDR3 consists of 15 residues. Trimming removed 5 bases from V and 2 bases from J; junction bases left unmatched: 5. The germline CDR1 and CDR2 sequences are LGHNA and YSLEER. The CDR3 DNA sequence: TGCGCCAGCAGCTTAGCGGGGGGTGGGCAAGAGACCCAGTACTTC. Residues: CASSLAGGGQETQYF.

The rearrangement joins TRBV10-3 to TRBJ1-1; D is unresolved. Germline V gene sequence: CDR1 ENHRY, CDR2 SYGVKD. Trimming left V 4 bases short and J 0 bases short, with 9 bases between. This CDR3 is 14 amino acids long. The CDR3 is CAISVAPLNTEAFF. The CDR3 DNA reads TGTGCCATCAGTGTGGCACCGCTGAACACTGAAGCTTTCTTT.

V usage is TRBV5-4 and J usage is TRBJ1-2; 7 positions agree with TRBD1. Germline V lookup: CDR1 SGHNT, CDR2 YYREEE (reference sequence). Losses at the gene ends were 4 bases for V and 8 bases for J; bases not matched to a gene: 11. The CDR3 loop spans 14 amino acids. This chain's CDR3 is CASSTLDRAGGYTF. CDR3 sequence (DNA): TGTGCCAGCAGCACCCTTGACAGGGCTGGAGGCTACACCTTC.

In its sample, this clone was seen once. The chain carries TRBV9 and TRBJ1-2; 7 bases line up with TRBD1. The V gene's germline CDR1 is SGDLS and CDR2 YYNGEE. The CDR3 length is 14 residues. Trimming at V came to 2 bases and at J to 2 bases, leaving 3 bases not matched to a gene. CDR3: CASSVGGQNYGYTF. The DNA for the CDR3 is TGTGCCAGCAGCGTTGGGGGACAGAACTATGGCTACACCTTC.

The chain joins TRBV3-1 (or the pseudogene TRBV3-2) to TRBJ2-1; TRBD2 is a possible D gene (6 bases). Per germline, CDR1 LGHDT and CDR2 YNNKEL (reference sequence). The CDR3 has 14 amino acids. V lost 1 base, J lost 6 bases, and 10 bases lay in between. The CDR3 DNA reads TGTGCCAGCAGCCAAGGACTAGTCCCCAATGAGCAGTTCTTC. Translating it yields CASSQGLVPNEQFF.

CDR3 nucleotide sequence: TGTGCCAGTAGTATGTGGGAGAACCACGAGCAGTACTTC. Its protein is CASSMWENHEQYF. V gene TRBV19 combines with J gene TRBJ2-7, with D perhaps matching TRBD2 (5 bases). The germline CDR1 and CDR2 sequences are LNHDA and SQIVND (reference sequence). The CDR3 covers 13 residues. Between the trimmed V and J ends, which lost 3 bases and 5 bases, there was a span of 11 bases.

This chain joins TRBV6-6 and TRBJ1-4; 7 nucleotides align to TRBD1. The CDR3 length is 15 residues. Germline loops: CDR1 MNHNY, CDR2 SVGAGI (reference sequence). V lost 2 bases to trimming and J lost 4 bases; unmatched junction nucleotides: 4. Written as DNA, the CDR3 is TGTGCCAGCAGTTACCTACAGGGGATTAATGAAAAACTGTTTTTT. It codes for CASSYLQGINEKLFF.

This chain connects TRBV7-2 to TRBJ2-7; TRBD2 aligns across 14 bases. V lost 6 bases and J lost 4; bases outside the gene matches: 5. This CDR3 has 15 amino acids. Looked up from germline, CDR1 is SGHTA and CDR2 is FQGNSA. The CDR3 region is CASRYGLAGGYEQYF. The CDR3 DNA follows: TGTGCCAGCAGATACGGACTAGCGGGGGGTTACGAGCAGTACTTC. The full variable domain, its missing parts supplied by reference TRBV7-2 and TRBJ2-7, is GAGVSQSPSNKVTEKGKDVELRCDPISGHTALYWYRQSLGQGLEFLIYFQGNSAPDKSGLPSDRFSAERTGGSVSTLTIQRTQQEDSAVYLCASRYGLAGGYEQYFGPGTRLTVT.

The chain has TRBV28 and TRBJ1-5, with 8 bases that match TRBD1. Germline V gives CDR1 MDHEN, CDR2 SYDVKM. V dropped 6 bases and J dropped 3; count of bases not matched to a gene: 10. CDR3 length: 16 amino acids. As DNA, the CDR3 is TGTGCCAGCAGGTATAGTGGGACAGGACACAATCAGCCCCAGCATTTT. Translating gives CASRYSGTGHNQPQHF.

The rearrangement uses TRBV5-1 and TRBJ2-2, with D tentatively TRBD2 (6 bases). Germline V gene data show CDR1 as SGHRS and CDR2 as YFSETQ. V was cut by 3 bases and J by 2 bases, with 11 bases left in between. The CDR3 has 15 amino acids. The CDR3 nucleotides read TGCGCCAGCAGCTGGATCGGGACTAACACCGGGGAGCTGTTTTTT. Its translation is CASSWIGTNTGELFF.

The chain uses TRBV19 and TRBJ1-1, with 7 bases identical to TRBD1. The length of the CDR3 is 15 residues. CDR1 is LNHDA, CDR2 SQIVND, per germline (reference sequence). Trimming at V came to 7 bases and at J to 0 bases, leaving 8 bases not matched to a gene. DNA of the CDR3: TGTGCCAGTACAAGGGGGCTAAATGTGAACACTGAAGCTTTCTTT. It is translated as CASTRGLNVNTEAFF.

The CDR3 nucleotides are TGTGCCAGCAGCCGTAGGATAAACGGACAGGGAGGCACTGAAGCTTTCTTT. Translating it yields CASSRRINGQGGTEAFF. This rearrangement joins TRBV9 to TRBJ1-1; 8 bases are a match to TRBD1. Germline V CDR1 and CDR2: SGDLS, YYNGEE. This CDR3 comprises 17 residues. V shed 4 bases, J shed 4 bases, and the junction held 15 bases outside the gene matches.

This sequence joins TRBV11-1 and TRBJ2-5, with D hard to call. Trimming took off 0 bases at V and 5 bases at J, with 19 bases between the two ends. From germline, CDR1 is SGHAT and CDR2 FQDESV (reference sequence). The CDR3 spans 17 residues. The DNA for the CDR3 is TGTGCCAGCAGCTTAGCGGAGAGCCGATTTACCTGGGAGACCCAGTACTTC. Its translation is CASSLAESRFTWETQYF.

The rearrangement links TRBV27 to TRBJ1-1; 7 nucleotides agree with TRBD1. Germline CDR1 and CDR2: MNHEY and SMNVEV (reference sequence). The CDR3 has 13 residues. V shed 6 bases and J 3 bases; nucleotides not matched to a gene: 4. The CDR3 DNA sequence: TGTGCCAGCAGGGGCCAGGGGGACACTGAAGCTTTCTTT. This sequence encodes CASRGQGDTEAFF.

The V and J genes are TRBV7-8 and TRBJ2-1, with a possible D match to TRBD1 (6 bases). V lost 5 bases and J 9 bases, leaving 17 bases between the germline ends. Germline V gene lookup returns CDR1 SGHVS and CDR2 FQNEAQ. The CDR3 is made up of 14 amino acids. CDR3 residues: CASSARPLRGEQFF. The CDR3 DNA reads TGTGCCAGCAGCGCCAGGCCCCTCAGGGGTGAGCAGTTCTTC.

The chain has TRBV27 and TRBJ1-5; no firm D call. The germline CDR1 and CDR2 sequences are MNHEY and SMNVEV (reference sequence). This CDR3 contains 13 residues. Trimming cost V 4 bases and J 5 bases, with 9 bases left between them. The CDR3 region has the DNA TGTGCCAGCAGTTACAGTTCATATCAGCCCCAGCATTTT. Residues: CASSYSSYQPQHF.

The genes are TRBV6-5 and TRBJ1-2; TRBD1 agrees at 8 bases. Germline-derived CDR1 and CDR2 are MNHEY and SVGAGI. Trimming at V came to 6 bases and at J to 5 bases, leaving 8 bases not matched to a gene. This CDR3 comprises 14 residues. DNA of the CDR3: TGTGCCAGCAGCTACGGACAGGGACTTTATGGCTACACCTTC. Its protein is CASSYGQGLYGYTF.

The rearrangement joins TRBV6-5 to TRBJ1-5; no clear D. V lost 8 bases to trimming and J lost 0 bases, with 11 bases between them. CDR3 size: 14 residues. Germline CDR1 and CDR2: MNHEY and SVGAGI. The CDR3 DNA is TGTGCCAGCCAAGCCACCCATAGCAATCAGCCCCAGCATTTT. It codes for CASQATHSNQPQHF.